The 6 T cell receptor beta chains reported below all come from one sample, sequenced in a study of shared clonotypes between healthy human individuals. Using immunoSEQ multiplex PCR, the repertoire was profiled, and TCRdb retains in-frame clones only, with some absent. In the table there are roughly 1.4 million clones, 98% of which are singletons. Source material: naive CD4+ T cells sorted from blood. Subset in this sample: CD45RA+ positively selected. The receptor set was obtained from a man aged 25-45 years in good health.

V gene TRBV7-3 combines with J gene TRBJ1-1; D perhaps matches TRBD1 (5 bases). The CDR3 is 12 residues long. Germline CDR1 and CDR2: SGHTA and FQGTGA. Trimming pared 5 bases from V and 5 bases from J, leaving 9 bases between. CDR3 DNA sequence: TGTGCCAGCAGCGCCCAGGGTACTGAAGCTTTCTTT. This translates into CASSAQGTEAFF.

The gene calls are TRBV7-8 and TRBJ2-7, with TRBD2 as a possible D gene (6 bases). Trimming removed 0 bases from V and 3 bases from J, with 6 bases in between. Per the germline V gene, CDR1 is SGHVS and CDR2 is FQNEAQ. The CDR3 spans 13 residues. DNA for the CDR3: TGTGCCAGCAGCTTAGCGGGGGGCTACGAGCAGTACTTC. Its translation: CASSLAGGYEQYF.

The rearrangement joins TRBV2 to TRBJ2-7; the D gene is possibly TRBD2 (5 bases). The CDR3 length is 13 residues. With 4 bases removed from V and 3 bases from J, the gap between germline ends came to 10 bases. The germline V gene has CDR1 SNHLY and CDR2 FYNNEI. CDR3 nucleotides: TGTGCCAGCAGTGCGGGAAGAAACTACGAGCAGTACTTC. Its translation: CASSAGRNYEQYF.

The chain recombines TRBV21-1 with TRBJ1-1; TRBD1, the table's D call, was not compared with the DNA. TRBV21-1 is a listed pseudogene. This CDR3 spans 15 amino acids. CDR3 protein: CASSPTVGGNTEAFF. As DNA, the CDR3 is TGTGCCAGCAGCCCCACGGTAGGGGGGAACACTGAAGCTTTCTTT.

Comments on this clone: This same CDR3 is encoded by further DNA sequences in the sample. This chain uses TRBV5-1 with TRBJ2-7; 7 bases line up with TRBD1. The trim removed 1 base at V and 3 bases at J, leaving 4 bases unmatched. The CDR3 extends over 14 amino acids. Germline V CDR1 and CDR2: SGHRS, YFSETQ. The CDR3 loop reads CASSLLAGGYEQYF. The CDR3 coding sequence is TGCGCCAGCAGCTTGTTGGCAGGGGGCTACGAGCAGTACTTC.

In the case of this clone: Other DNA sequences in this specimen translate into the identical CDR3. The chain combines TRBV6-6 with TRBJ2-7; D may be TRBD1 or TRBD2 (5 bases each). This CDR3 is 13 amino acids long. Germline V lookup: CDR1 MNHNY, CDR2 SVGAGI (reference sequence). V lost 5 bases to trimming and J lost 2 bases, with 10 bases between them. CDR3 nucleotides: TGTGCCAGCAGTCGAGGGACCGCCTACGAGCAGTACTTC. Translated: CASSRGTAYEQYF.